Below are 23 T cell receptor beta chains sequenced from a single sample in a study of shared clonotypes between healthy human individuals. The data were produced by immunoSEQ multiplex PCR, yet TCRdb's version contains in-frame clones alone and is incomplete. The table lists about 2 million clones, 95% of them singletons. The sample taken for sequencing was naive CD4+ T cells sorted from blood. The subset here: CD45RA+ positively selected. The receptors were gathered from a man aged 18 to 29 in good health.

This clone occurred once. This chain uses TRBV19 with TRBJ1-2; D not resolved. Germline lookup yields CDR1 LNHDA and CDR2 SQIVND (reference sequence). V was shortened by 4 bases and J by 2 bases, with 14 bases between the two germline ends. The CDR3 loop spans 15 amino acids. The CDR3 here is CASSTPPRGNYGYTF. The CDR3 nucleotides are TGTGCCAGTAGTACCCCCCCCAGAGGGAACTATGGCTACACCTTC.

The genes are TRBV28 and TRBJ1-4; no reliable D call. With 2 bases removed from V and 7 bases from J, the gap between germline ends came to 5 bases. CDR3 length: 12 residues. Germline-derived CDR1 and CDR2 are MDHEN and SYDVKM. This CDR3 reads CASSLAAEKLFF. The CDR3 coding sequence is TGTGCCAGCAGTTTAGCAGCTGAAAAACTGTTTTTT.

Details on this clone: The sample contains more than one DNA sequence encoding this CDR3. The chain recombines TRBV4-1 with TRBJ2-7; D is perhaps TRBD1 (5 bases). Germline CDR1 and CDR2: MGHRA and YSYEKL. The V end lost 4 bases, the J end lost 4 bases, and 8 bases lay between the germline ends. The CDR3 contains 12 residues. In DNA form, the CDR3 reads TGCGCCAGCAGCCCCGACAGTTACGAGCAGTACTTC. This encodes CASSPDSYEQYF.

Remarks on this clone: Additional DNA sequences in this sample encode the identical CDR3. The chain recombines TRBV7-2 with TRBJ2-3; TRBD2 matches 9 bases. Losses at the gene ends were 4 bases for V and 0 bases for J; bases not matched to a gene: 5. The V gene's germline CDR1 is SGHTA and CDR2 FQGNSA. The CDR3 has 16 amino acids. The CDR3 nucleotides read TGTGCCAGCAGCTCCCTAGCGGGATTGAGCACAGATACGCAGTATTTT. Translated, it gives CASSSLAGLSTDTQYF.

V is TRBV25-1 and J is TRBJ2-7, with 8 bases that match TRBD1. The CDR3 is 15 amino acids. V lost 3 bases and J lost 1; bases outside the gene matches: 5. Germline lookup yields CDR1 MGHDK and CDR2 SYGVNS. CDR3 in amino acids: CASSDVGQGSYEQYF. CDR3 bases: TGTGCCAGCAGTGATGTAGGACAGGGATCCTACGAGCAGTACTTC.

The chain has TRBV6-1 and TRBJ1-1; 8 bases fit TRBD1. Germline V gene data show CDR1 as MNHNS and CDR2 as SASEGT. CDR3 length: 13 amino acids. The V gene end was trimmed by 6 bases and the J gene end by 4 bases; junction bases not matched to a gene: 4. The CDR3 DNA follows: TGTGCCAGCAGAGGCAGGGGGCGCACTGAAGCTTTCTTT. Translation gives CASRGRGRTEAFF.

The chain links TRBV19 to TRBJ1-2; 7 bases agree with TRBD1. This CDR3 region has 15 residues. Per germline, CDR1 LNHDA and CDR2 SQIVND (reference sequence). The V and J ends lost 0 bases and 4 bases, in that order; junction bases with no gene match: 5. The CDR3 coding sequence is TGTGCCAGTAGTATAGATCTGGGACAGATCTATGGCTACACCTTC. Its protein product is CASSIDLGQIYGYTF.

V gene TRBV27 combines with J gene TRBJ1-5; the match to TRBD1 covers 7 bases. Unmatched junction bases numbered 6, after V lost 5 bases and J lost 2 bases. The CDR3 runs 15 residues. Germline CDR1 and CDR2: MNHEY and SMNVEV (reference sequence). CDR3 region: CASSRQGEGNQPQHF. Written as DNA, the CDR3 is TGTGCCAGCAGTCGACAGGGTGAAGGCAATCAGCCCCAGCATTTT.

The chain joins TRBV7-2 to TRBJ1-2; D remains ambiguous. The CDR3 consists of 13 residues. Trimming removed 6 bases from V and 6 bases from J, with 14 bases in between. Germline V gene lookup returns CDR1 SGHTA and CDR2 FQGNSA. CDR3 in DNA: TGTGCCAGCAGTCCGACTGGGAGCAATGGCTACACCTTC. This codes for CASSPTGSNGYTF. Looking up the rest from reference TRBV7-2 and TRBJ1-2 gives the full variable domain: GAGVSQSPSNKVTEKGKDVELRCDPISGHTALYWYRQSLGQGLEFLIYFQGNSAPDKSGLPSDRFSAERTGGSVSTLTIQRTQQEDSAVYLCASSPTGSNGYTFGSGTRLTVV.

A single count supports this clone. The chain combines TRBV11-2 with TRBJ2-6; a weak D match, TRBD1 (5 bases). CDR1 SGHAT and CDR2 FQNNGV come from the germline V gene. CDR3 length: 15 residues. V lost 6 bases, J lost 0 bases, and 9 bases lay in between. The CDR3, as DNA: TGTGCCAGCAGACCAGGGTACTCTGGGGCCAACGTCCTGACTTTC. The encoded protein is CASRPGYSGANVLTF. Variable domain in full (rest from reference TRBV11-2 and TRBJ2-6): EAGVAQSPRYKIIEKRQSVAFWCNPISGHATLYWYQQILGQGPKLLIQFQNNGVVDDSQLPKDRFSAERLKGVDSTLKIQPAKLEDSAVYLCASRPGYSGANVLTFGAGSRLTVL.

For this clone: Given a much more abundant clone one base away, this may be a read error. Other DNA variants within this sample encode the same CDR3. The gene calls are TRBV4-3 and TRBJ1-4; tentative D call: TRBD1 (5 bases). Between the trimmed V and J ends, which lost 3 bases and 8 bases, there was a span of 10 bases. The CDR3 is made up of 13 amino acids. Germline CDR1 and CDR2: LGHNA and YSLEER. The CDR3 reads CASSQSPGEKLFF. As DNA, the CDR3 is TGCGCCAGCAGCCAGAGTCCAGGGGAAAAACTGTTTTTT.

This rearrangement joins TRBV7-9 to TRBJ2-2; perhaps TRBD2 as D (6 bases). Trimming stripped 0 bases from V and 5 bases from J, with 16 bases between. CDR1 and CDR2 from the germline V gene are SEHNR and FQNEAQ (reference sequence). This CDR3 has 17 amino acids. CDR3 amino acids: CASSLAMVTGVTGELFF. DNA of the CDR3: TGTGCCAGCAGCTTAGCGATGGTGACGGGGGTGACCGGGGAGCTGTTTTTT.

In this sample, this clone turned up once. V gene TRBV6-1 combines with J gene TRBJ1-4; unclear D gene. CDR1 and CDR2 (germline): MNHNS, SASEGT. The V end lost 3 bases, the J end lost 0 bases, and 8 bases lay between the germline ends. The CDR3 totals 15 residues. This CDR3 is CASSDPVATNEKLFF. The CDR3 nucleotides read TGTGCCAGCAGTGATCCGGTGGCAACTAATGAAAAACTGTTTTTT.

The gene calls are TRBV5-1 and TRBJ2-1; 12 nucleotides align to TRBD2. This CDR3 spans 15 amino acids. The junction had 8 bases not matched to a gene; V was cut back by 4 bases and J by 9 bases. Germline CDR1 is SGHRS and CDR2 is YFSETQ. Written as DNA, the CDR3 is TGCGCCAGCAGCGCGGGACTAGCGGGCCTGACTGAGCAGTTCTTC. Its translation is CASSAGLAGLTEQFF.

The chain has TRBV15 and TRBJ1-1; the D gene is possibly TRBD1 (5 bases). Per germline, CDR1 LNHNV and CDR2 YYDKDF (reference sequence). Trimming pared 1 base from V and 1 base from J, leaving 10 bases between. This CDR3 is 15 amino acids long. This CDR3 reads CATSRAGTGNTEAFF. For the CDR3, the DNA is TGTGCCACCAGCAGAGCCGGAACAGGGAACACTGAAGCTTTCTTT.

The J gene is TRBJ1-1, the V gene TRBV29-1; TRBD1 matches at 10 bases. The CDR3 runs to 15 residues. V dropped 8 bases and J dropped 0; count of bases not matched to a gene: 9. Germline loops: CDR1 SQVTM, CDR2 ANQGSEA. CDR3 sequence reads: CSSSGTGALNTEAFF. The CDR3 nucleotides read TGCAGCTCATCCGGGACAGGGGCGTTGAACACTGAAGCTTTCTTT.

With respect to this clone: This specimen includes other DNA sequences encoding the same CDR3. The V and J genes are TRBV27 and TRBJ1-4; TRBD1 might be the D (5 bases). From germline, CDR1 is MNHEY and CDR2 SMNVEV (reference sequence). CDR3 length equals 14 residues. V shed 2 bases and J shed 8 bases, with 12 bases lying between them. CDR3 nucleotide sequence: TGTGCCAGCAGTTTAGCAGGGTTCGGAGAAAAACTGTTTTTT. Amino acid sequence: CASSLAGFGEKLFF.

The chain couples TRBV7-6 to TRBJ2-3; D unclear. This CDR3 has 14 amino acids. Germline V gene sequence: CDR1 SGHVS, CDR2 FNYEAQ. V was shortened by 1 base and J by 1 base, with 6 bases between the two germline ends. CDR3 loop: CASSLVSGTDTQYF. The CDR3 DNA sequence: TGTGCCAGCAGCTTAGTGTCGGGCACAGATACGCAGTATTTT.

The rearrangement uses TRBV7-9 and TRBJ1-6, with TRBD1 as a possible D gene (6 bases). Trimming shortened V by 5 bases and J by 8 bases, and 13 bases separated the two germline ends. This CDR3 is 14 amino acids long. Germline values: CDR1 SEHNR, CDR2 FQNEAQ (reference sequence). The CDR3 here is CASSPQGSHSPLHF. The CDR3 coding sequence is TGTGCCAGCAGCCCACAGGGTTCGCATTCACCCCTCCACTTT.

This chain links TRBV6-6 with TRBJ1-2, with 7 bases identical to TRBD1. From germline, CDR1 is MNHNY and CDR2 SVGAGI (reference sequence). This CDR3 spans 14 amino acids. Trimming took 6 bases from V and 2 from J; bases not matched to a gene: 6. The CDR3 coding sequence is TGTGCCAGCAGATCGACAGGGTTGAACTATGGCTACACCTTC. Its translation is CASRSTGLNYGYTF.

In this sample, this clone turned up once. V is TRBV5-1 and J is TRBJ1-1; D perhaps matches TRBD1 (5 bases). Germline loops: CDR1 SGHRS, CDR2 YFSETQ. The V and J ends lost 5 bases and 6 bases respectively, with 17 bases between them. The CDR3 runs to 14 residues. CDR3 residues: CASSRVQGVSEAFF. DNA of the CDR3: TGCGCCAGCAGTAGGGTCCAGGGTGTCTCTGAAGCTTTCTTT. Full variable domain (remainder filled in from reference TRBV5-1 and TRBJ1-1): KAGVTQTPRYLIKTRGQQVTLSCSPISGHRSVSWYQQTPGQGLQFLFEYFSETQRNKGNFPGRFSGRQFSNSRSEMNVSTLELGDSALYLCASSRVQGVSEAFFGQGTRLTVV.

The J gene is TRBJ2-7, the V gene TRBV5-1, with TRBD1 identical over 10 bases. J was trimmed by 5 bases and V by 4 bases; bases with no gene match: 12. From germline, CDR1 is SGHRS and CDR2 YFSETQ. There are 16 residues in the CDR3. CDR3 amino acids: CASSVITGTGVNEQYF. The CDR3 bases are TGCGCCAGCAGCGTGATCACCGGGACAGGGGTAAACGAGCAGTACTTC.

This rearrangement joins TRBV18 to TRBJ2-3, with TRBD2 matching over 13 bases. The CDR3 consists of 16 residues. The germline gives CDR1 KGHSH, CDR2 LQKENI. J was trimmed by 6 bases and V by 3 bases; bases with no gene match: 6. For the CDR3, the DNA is TGTGCCAGCTCACCCCGACTAGCGGGGGGCGCGGATACGCAGTATTTT. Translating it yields CASSPRLAGGADTQYF.